Detailed here is one T cell receptor (beta chain). Its target is unknown. This PCR relied on a set of 60 Vbeta primers and 13 Jbeta primers. Method: immunoSEQ multiplex PCR; TCRdb's copy keeps in-frame clones and lacks some. Counted here are some 250,000 clones, about four fifths occurring once; the ten biggest clones make up 5.4%. The data were taken from a study of cytomegalovirus exposure and HLA in healthy donors. General study results and limits: In a later analysis, specific HLA alleles were associated with 15,000 to 20,000 TCR beta sequences at a 0.05 false discovery rate.

CDR3 length equals 14 residues. From germline, CDR1 is SEHNR and CDR2 FQNEAQ (reference sequence). The V and J ends lost 3 bases and 5 bases respectively, with 12 bases between them. The material sequenced was PBMCs. The origin of this receptor is a woman aged 35 to 49 in good health and CMV-seropositive. The chain uses TRBV7-9 and TRBJ2-3; unclear D gene. CDR3 loop: CASSFDAWRDTQYF. In DNA, the CDR3 is TGTGCCAGCAGCTTCGACGCCTGGAGAGATACGCAGTATTTT.